Listed below are T cell receptor beta chains from one sample, sequenced in a study of cytomegalovirus exposure and HLA in healthy donors. Here immunoSEQ multiplex PCR was the method, and the copy in TCRdb shows in-frame clones only, minus some. The data hold 150,000 to 200,000 clones, with over 70% observed a single time. The sequenced sample consisted of PBMCs. Receptors were obtained from a woman aged 30 to 39 in good health and CMV-seronegative. Each CDR3 is given with its conserved first and last residue. Each record gives: V gene, D gene, J gene, clone size, CDR3 protein, CDR3 DNA. D genes are given only for firm matches. Not every row has a clone size; where given, it reads once, few, many or a size class.

v_call: TRBV5-4
d_call: .
j_call: TRBJ1-2
clone_size: few
cdr3_aa: CASSLFGTSNYGYTF
cdr3_nt: TGTGCCAGCAGCTTGTTTGGTACTTCTAACTATGGCTACACCTTC

v_call: TRBV5-1
d_call: TRBD2
j_call: TRBJ2-1
clone_size: .
cdr3_aa: CASSNSGGFSYNEQFF
cdr3_nt: TGCGCCAGCAGCAATAGCGGGGGGTTCTCCTACAATGAGCAGTTCTTC

v_call: TRBV5-4
d_call: TRBD1
j_call: TRBJ2-1
clone_size: .
cdr3_aa: CASSLGTGDYNEQFF
cdr3_nt: TGTGCCAGCAGCCTGGGGACAGGGGACTACAATGAGCAGTTCTTC

v_call: TRBV9
d_call: .
j_call: TRBJ2-1
clone_size: .
cdr3_aa: CASSERPYNEQFF
cdr3_nt: TGTGCCAGCAGCGAGCGTCCCTACAATGAGCAGTTCTTC

v_call: TRBV6-5
d_call: TRBD1
j_call: TRBJ1-1
clone_size: .
cdr3_aa: CASSASRGFWEAFF
cdr3_nt: TGTGCCAGCAGTGCCAGCAGGGGGTTTTGGGAAGCTTTCTTT

v_call: TRBV7-9
d_call: TRBD1
j_call: TRBJ2-1
clone_size: few
cdr3_aa: CASSFGQGLNEQFF
cdr3_nt: TGTGCCAGCAGCTTTGGACAGGGGTTAAATGAGCAGTTCTTC

v_call: TRBV5-5
d_call: .
j_call: TRBJ2-2
clone_size: once
cdr3_aa: CASSPTTVNTGELFF
cdr3_nt: TGTGCCAGCAGCCCTACGACAGTCAACACCGGGGAGCTGTTTTTT

v_call: TRBV30
d_call: .
j_call: TRBJ2-2
clone_size: .
cdr3_aa: CAWMGQVKNTGELFF
cdr3_nt: TGTGCCTGGATGGGGCAGGTGAAGAACACCGGGGAGCTGTTTTTT

v_call: TRBV7-6
d_call: .
j_call: TRBJ2-5
clone_size: .
cdr3_aa: CASSWADGGPQETQYF
cdr3_nt: TGTGCCAGCAGTTGGGCGGACGGGGGACCCCAAGAGACCCAGTACTTC

v_call: TRBV5-6
d_call: .
j_call: TRBJ2-1
clone_size: .
cdr3_aa: CASSLWGDNEQFF
cdr3_nt: TGTGCCAGCAGCTTGTGGGGAGACAATGAGCAGTTCTTC

v_call: TRBV9
d_call: .
j_call: TRBJ2-3
clone_size: .
cdr3_aa: CASSVSTSGTDTQYF
cdr3_nt: TGTGCCAGCAGCGTAAGTACGAGCGGCACAGATACGCAGTATTTT

v_call: TRBV6-5
d_call: TRBD2
j_call: TRBJ2-1
clone_size: .
cdr3_aa: CASSYSAGGLRGEQFF
cdr3_nt: TGTGCCAGCAGTTACTCAGCGGGGGGGCTCAGAGGTGAGCAGTTCTTC

v_call: TRBV5-5
d_call: .
j_call: TRBJ1-4
clone_size: .
cdr3_aa: CASSSGGVLGKLFF
cdr3_nt: TGTGCCAGCAGTTCGGGGGGAGTCTTGGGAAAACTGTTTTTT

v_call: TRBV9
d_call: TRBD1
j_call: TRBJ2-2
clone_size: few
cdr3_aa: CASSLQGAPAGELFF
cdr3_nt: TGTGCCAGCAGCTTACAGGGGGCGCCGGCCGGGGAGCTGTTTTTT

v_call: TRBV27
d_call: .
j_call: TRBJ1-3
clone_size: .
cdr3_aa: CASRASGTSGNTIYF
cdr3_nt: TGTGCCAGCAGGGCATCGGGGACTTCAGGAAACACCATATATTTT

v_call: TRBV29-1
d_call: TRBD1
j_call: TRBJ1-2
clone_size: .
cdr3_aa: CSVEGTGGFLSGYTF
cdr3_nt: TGCAGCGTTGAAGGGACAGGGGGTTTTCTTAGTGGCTACACCTTC

v_call: TRBV19
d_call: TRBD1
j_call: TRBJ2-3
clone_size: once
cdr3_aa: CASSIGTGSADTQYF
cdr3_nt: TGTGCCAGTAGTATCGGGACAGGGTCTGCAGATACGCAGTATTTT

v_call: TRBV5-1
d_call: .
j_call: TRBJ2-7
clone_size: .
cdr3_aa: CASSLAGGGAYEQYF
cdr3_nt: TGCGCCAGCAGCTTGGCCGGCGGGGGCGCCTACGAGCAGTACTTC

v_call: TRBV6-6
d_call: .
j_call: TRBJ2-7
clone_size: .
cdr3_aa: CASSYSPNRQTYEQYF
cdr3_nt: TGTGCCAGCAGTTACTCCCCTAACCGACAGACCTACGAGCAGTACTTC

v_call: TRBV5-6
d_call: .
j_call: TRBJ1-1
clone_size: .
cdr3_aa: CASSFLGPGGNTEAFF
cdr3_nt: TGTGCCAGCAGCTTTCTGGGACCGGGGGGGAACACTGAAGCTTTCTTT

v_call: TRBV7-2
d_call: .
j_call: TRBJ1-1
clone_size: .
cdr3_aa: CASSPRQGGTEAFF
cdr3_nt: TGTGCCAGCAGCCCCCGTCAGGGTGGGACTGAAGCTTTCTTT

v_call: TRBV19
d_call: TRBD2
j_call: TRBJ2-5
clone_size: .
cdr3_aa: CASSTSGGQETQYF
cdr3_nt: TGTGCCAGTAGCACTAGCGGGGGACAAGAGACCCAGTACTTC

v_call: TRBV28
d_call: .
j_call: TRBJ1-2
clone_size: .
cdr3_aa: CASRAWYGYTF
cdr3_nt: TGTGCCAGCAGGGCCTGGTATGGCTACACCTTC

v_call: TRBV2
d_call: .
j_call: TRBJ2-3
clone_size: .
cdr3_aa: CASSEAGARADTQYF
cdr3_nt: TGTGCCAGCAGTGAAGCGGGGGCGCGAGCAGATACGCAGTATTTT

v_call: TRBV7-8
d_call: .
j_call: TRBJ2-1
clone_size: .
cdr3_aa: CASSLEGGSYNEQFF
cdr3_nt: TGTGCCAGCAGCTTAGAAGGGGGATCCTACAATGAGCAGTTCTTC

v_call: TRBV11-2
d_call: .
j_call: TRBJ1-2
clone_size: once
cdr3_aa: CASSVKEGSAGYTF
cdr3_nt: TGCGCCAGCAGCGTAAAGGAGGGATCGGCTGGCTACACCTTC

v_call: TRBV5-1
d_call: TRBD2
j_call: TRBJ2-1
clone_size: .
cdr3_aa: CASSPAGEDNEQFF
cdr3_nt: TGCGCCAGCAGCCCCGCGGGGGAAGACAATGAGCAGTTCTTC

v_call: TRBV18
d_call: TRBD1
j_call: TRBJ1-5
clone_size: .
cdr3_aa: CASSRQGASQPQHF
cdr3_nt: TGTGCCAGCTCACGACAGGGTGCTTCTCAGCCCCAGCATTTT

v_call: TRBV7-2
d_call: TRBD2
j_call: TRBJ2-4
clone_size: few
cdr3_aa: CASSPTSGGARAKNIQYF
cdr3_nt: TGTGCCAGCAGCCCGACTAGCGGGGGGGCCAGGGCCAAAAACATTCAGTACTTC

v_call: TRBV5-4
d_call: .
j_call: TRBJ2-3
clone_size: once
cdr3_aa: CASSPWGPGIADTQYF
cdr3_nt: TGTGCCAGCAGCCCTTGGGGGCCAGGGATCGCAGATACGCAGTATTTT

v_call: TRBV5-3
d_call: TRBD1
j_call: TRBJ2-7
clone_size: .
cdr3_aa: CARLGTAEWDEQYF
cdr3_nt: TGTGCCAGACTCGGGACAGCCGAATGGGACGAGCAGTACTTC

v_call: TRBV6-5
d_call: TRBD1
j_call: TRBJ1-2
clone_size: .
cdr3_aa: CASNPQGYYGYTF
cdr3_nt: TGTGCCAGCAACCCACAGGGGTACTATGGCTACACCTTC

v_call: TRBV9
d_call: TRBD1
j_call: TRBJ1-1
clone_size: .
cdr3_aa: CASSVVDRGFTEAFF
cdr3_nt: TGTGCCAGCAGCGTAGTGGACAGGGGATTCACTGAAGCTTTCTTT

v_call: TRBV7-2
d_call: .
j_call: TRBJ1-6
clone_size: .
cdr3_aa: CASSLEGQLGSPLHF
cdr3_nt: TGTGCCAGCAGCTTAGAAGGACAATTGGGTTCACCCCTCCACTTT

v_call: TRBV5-4
d_call: .
j_call: TRBJ2-7
clone_size: .
cdr3_aa: CASNWGGGSYEQYF
cdr3_nt: TGTGCCAGTAATTGGGGAGGGGGCTCCTACGAGCAGTACTTC

v_call: TRBV27
d_call: TRBD1
j_call: TRBJ1-1
clone_size: .
cdr3_aa: CASSTWTGNEAFF
cdr3_nt: TGTGCCAGCAGTACCTGGACAGGGAATGAAGCTTTCTTT

v_call: TRBV19
d_call: .
j_call: TRBJ1-6
clone_size: .
cdr3_aa: CASRAQGNSPLHF
cdr3_nt: TGTGCCAGTAGAGCACAGGGAAATTCACCCCTCCACTTT

v_call: TRBV6-1
d_call: .
j_call: TRBJ1-1
clone_size: once
cdr3_aa: CASSVRVPGVSEAFF
cdr3_nt: TGTGCCAGCAGTGTCAGGGTTCCGGGTGTGAGTGAAGCTTTCTTT

v_call: TRBV5-6
d_call: .
j_call: TRBJ1-2
clone_size: few
cdr3_aa: CASSPAPSGDRVYGYTF
cdr3_nt: TGTGCCAGCAGCCCGGCCCCATCAGGGGACCGTGTCTATGGCTACACCTTC

v_call: TRBV7-2
d_call: .
j_call: TRBJ2-7
clone_size: .
cdr3_aa: CASCQWGGLSEQYF
cdr3_nt: TGTGCCAGCTGCCAATGGGGGGGCCTCTCCGAGCAGTACTTC

v_call: TRBV2
d_call: .
j_call: TRBJ1-1
clone_size: .
cdr3_aa: CASKREGNTEAFF
cdr3_nt: TGTGCCAGCAAGAGGGAGGGGAACACTGAAGCTTTCTTT

v_call: TRBV9
d_call: .
j_call: TRBJ2-7
clone_size: once
cdr3_aa: CASSSDSYEQYF
cdr3_nt: TGTGCCAGCAGCTCAGACAGCTACGAGCAGTACTTC

v_call: TRBV5-4
d_call: TRBD1
j_call: TRBJ1-2
clone_size: .
cdr3_aa: CASSLDRGFGYTF
cdr3_nt: TGTGCCAGCAGCTTAGACAGGGGATTTGGCTACACCTTC

v_call: TRBV4-2
d_call: TRBD2
j_call: TRBJ2-7
clone_size: .
cdr3_aa: CASSQLSGGLYEQYF
cdr3_nt: TGTGCCAGCAGCCAGCTTAGCGGGGGGCTCTACGAGCAGTACTTC

v_call: TRBV5-1
d_call: TRBD1
j_call: TRBJ1-3
clone_size: few
cdr3_aa: CASSLDRVDGNTIYF
cdr3_nt: TGCGCCAGCAGCTTAGACAGGGTGGACGGAAACACCATATATTTT

v_call: TRBV6-5
d_call: .
j_call: TRBJ2-1
clone_size: .
cdr3_aa: CASSGLDRGYNEQFF
cdr3_nt: TGTGCCAGCAGTGGGTTGGACAGAGGATACAATGAGCAGTTCTTC

v_call: TRBV10-3
d_call: TRBD1
j_call: TRBJ1-2
clone_size: .
cdr3_aa: CAISGDRGPEGYTF
cdr3_nt: TGTGCCATCAGTGGGGACAGGGGACCCGAAGGCTACACCTTC

v_call: TRBV19
d_call: .
j_call: TRBJ2-7
clone_size: .
cdr3_aa: CASSIVLAAGNEQYF
cdr3_nt: TGTGCCAGTAGTATCGTCCTAGCAGCCGGCAACGAGCAGTACTTC

v_call: TRBV6-5
d_call: TRBD1
j_call: TRBJ2-1
clone_size: .
cdr3_aa: CASSYPGQGANEQFF
cdr3_nt: TGTGCCAGCAGTTACCCGGGACAGGGGGCGAATGAGCAGTTCTTC

v_call: TRBV6-1
d_call: TRBD2
j_call: TRBJ2-3
clone_size: .
cdr3_aa: CASISGGVGADTQYF
cdr3_nt: TGTGCCAGCATCAGCGGGGGGGTCGGGGCAGATACGCAGTATTTT

v_call: TRBV27
d_call: TRBD1
j_call: TRBJ1-2
clone_size: .
cdr3_aa: CASSPRTGGMINYGYTF
cdr3_nt: TGTGCCAGCAGCCCCCGGACAGGGGGAATGATAAACTATGGCTACACCTTC

v_call: TRBV29-1
d_call: TRBD1
j_call: TRBJ1-2
clone_size: .
cdr3_aa: CSAWDSIFYGYTF
cdr3_nt: TGCAGCGCCTGGGACAGTATATTTTATGGCTACACCTTC

v_call: TRBV6-6
d_call: .
j_call: TRBJ1-1
clone_size: .
cdr3_aa: CASSYKLEAFF
cdr3_nt: TGTGCCAGCAGTTACAAGCTAGAAGCTTTCTTT

v_call: TRBV2
d_call: TRBD2
j_call: TRBJ2-2
clone_size: many
cdr3_aa: CANQRGAGGELFF
cdr3_nt: TGTGCCAACCAGCGGGGGGCCGGCGGGGAGCTGTTTTTT